Listed below are T cell receptor beta chains from one sample, sequenced in a study of blood T cell repertoires in COVID-19. Profiling relied on immunoSEQ multiplex PCR, and the TCRdb table lists in-frame clones only, not all of them. The sample consists of under 300,000 clones, roughly 83% of them appearing once. Material for sequencing was peripheral blood. These receptors came from a man aged 55 to 70 who had recovered from COVID-19. The CDR3 runs from the conserved cysteine through the conserved F or W. A D gene is named only where the DNA matches it firmly. Expanded clones get a size class; other rows say once, few or many, or leave the size out.

v_call	j_call	d_call	clone_size	cdr3_aa	cdr3_nt
TRBV5-1	TRBJ2-6	TRBD1	.	CASSLTTGGGGANVLTF	TGCGCCAGCAGCTTGACGACAGGGGGCGGTGGGGCCAACGTCCTGACTTTC
TRBV5-1	TRBJ2-1	TRBD2	.	CASSNSGSSYNEQFF	TGCGCCAGCAGCAATAGCGGGAGCTCCTACAATGAGCAGTTCTTC
TRBV11-2	TRBJ2-5	.	.	CASSSSPTQYF	TGTGCCAGCAGCTCTAGCCCCACCCAGTACTTC
TRBV16	TRBJ1-6	.	.	CASSQQGLGNSPLHF	TGTGCCAGCAGCCAACAGGGACTGGGTAATTCACCCCTCCACTTT
TRBV19	TRBJ1-1	TRBD1	.	CASSRDRVGTEAFF	TGTGCCAGTAGTAGAGACAGGGTTGGCACTGAAGCTTTCTTT
TRBV10-3	TRBJ2-7	.	.	CAIRVTGTPEQYF	TGTGCCATCAGGGTGACAGGGACTCCCGAGCAGTACTTC
TRBV5-1	TRBJ2-7	.	.	CASSLDSSAYEQYF	TGCGCCAGCAGCTTGGATTCTAGCGCCTACGAGCAGTACTTC
TRBV10-1	TRBJ1-1	.	.	CASTPDSSNTEAFF	TGCGCCAGCACCCCAGACAGCTCGAACACTGAAGCTTTCTTT
TRBV6-5	TRBJ2-6	.	.	CASKVGQGPTNVLTF	TGTGCCAGCAAGGTCGGGCAGGGTCCCACCAACGTCCTGACTTTC
TRBV11-2	TRBJ1-2	TRBD1	.	CASRNRGGYTF	TGTGCCAGCAGGAACAGGGGTGGCTACACCTTC
TRBV28	TRBJ1-2	TRBD1	.	CAIPAGQGYGYTF	TGTGCCATCCCTGCGGGACAGGGCTATGGCTACACCTTC
TRBV5-6	TRBJ1-5	TRBD1	.	CASSTGAQPQHF	TGTGCCAGCAGCACAGGGGCGCAGCCCCAGCATTTT
TRBV6-5	TRBJ2-5	TRBD1	.	CASRKDRGPLETQYF	TGTGCCAGCAGGAAGGACAGGGGGCCATTAGAGACCCAGTACTTC
TRBV3-1/TRBV3-2	TRBJ1-1	TRBD1	.	CASSRLTGKNTEAFF	TGTGCCAGCAGCCGACTGACAGGGAAGAACACTGAAGCTTTCTTT
TRBV7-2	TRBJ1-1	.	.	CASRRTGVASTEAFF	TGTGCCAGCAGGAGAACAGGCGTTGCCTCCACTGAAGCTTTCTTT
TRBV10-3	TRBJ1-5	TRBD1	.	CAIKGQGDQPQHF	TGTGCCATCAAGGGACAGGGGGATCAGCCCCAGCATTTT
TRBV14	TRBJ1-3	.	once	CASSRQPGNTIYF	TGTGCCAGCAGCCGACAGCCTGGAAACACCATATATTTT
TRBV3-1/TRBV3-2	TRBJ2-7	.	few	CASSRQSSYEQYF	TGTGCCAGCAGCCGACAGAGCTCCTACGAGCAGTACTTC
TRBV19	TRBJ2-6	.	.	CASSVGQTLSGANVLTF	TGTGCCAGTAGTGTGGGACAAACTCTCTCTGGGGCCAACGTCCTGACTTTC